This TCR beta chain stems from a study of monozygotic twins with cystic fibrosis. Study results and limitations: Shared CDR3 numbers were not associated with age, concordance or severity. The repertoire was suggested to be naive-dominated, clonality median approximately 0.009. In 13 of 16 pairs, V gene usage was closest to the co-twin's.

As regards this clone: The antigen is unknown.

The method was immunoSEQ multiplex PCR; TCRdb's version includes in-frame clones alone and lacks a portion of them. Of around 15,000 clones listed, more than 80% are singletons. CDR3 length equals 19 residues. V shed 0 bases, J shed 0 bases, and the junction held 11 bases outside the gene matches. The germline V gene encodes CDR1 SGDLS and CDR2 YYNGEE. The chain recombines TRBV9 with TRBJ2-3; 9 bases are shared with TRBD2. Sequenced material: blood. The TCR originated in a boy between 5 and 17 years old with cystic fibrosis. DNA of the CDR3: TGTGCCAGCAGCGTAGCGTCTAGCGGGGCCCCTCTTAGCACAGATACGCAGTATTTT. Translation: CASSVASSGAPLSTDTQYF. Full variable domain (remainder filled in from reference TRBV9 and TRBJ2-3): DSGVTQTPKHLITATGQRVTLRCSPRSGDLSVYWYQQSLDQGLQFLIQYYNGEERAKGNILERFSAQQFPDLHSELNLSSLELGDSALYFCASSVASSGAPLSTDTQYFGPGTRLTVL.